These 27 T cell receptor beta chains originate from one sample sequenced in a study of cytomegalovirus exposure and HLA in healthy donors. The PCR employed 60 Vbeta primers together with 13 Jbeta primers. This table comes from immunoSEQ multiplex PCR, and its TCRdb copy is limited to in-frame clones, with some not included. The sample lists about 220,000 clones; over 80% were seen once. The sequencing input was PBMCs. The receptors were gathered from a boy between 2 and 10 years old in good health and CMV-seronegative.

This clone showed up just a few times. This chain links TRBV6-5 with TRBJ2-7; D unclear. The germline gives CDR1 MNHEY, CDR2 SVGAGI. The CDR3 has 13 amino acids. V was trimmed by 3 bases and J by 4 bases, leaving 10 bases between them. The CDR3 region is CASSYGGTYEQYF. CDR3 bases: TGTGCCAGCAGTTATGGCGGAACTTACGAGCAGTACTTC.

This clone appeared a single time. The gene calls are TRBV6-1 and TRBJ1-1; tentative D call: TRBD1 (6 bases). With 8 bases removed from V and 5 bases from J, the gap between germline ends came to 18 bases. This CDR3 is 14 amino acids long. Germline lookup yields CDR1 MNHNS and CDR2 SASEGT. The CDR3 nucleotides are TGTGCCAGCTTCTATAAGGGGGGGAGGACTGAAGCTTTCTTT. The encoded protein is CASFYKGGRTEAFF.

The rearrangement uses TRBV11-3 and TRBJ2-5, with unresolved D. The CDR3 contains 14 residues. Germline CDR1 and CDR2: SGHNT and YENEEA. V lost 1 base and J lost 0, with 6 bases in between. CDR3 coding DNA: TGTGCCAGCAGCTTAGGCGGCGACCAAGAGACCCAGTACTTC. It yields the protein CASSLGGDQETQYF. Drawing the rest from reference TRBV11-3 and TRBJ2-5, the complete variable domain is EAGVVQSPRYKIIEKKQPVAFWCNPISGHNTLYWYLQNLGQGPELLIRYENEEAVDDSQLPKDRFSAERLKGVDSTLKIQPAELGDSAVYLCASSLGGDQETQYFGPGTRLLVL.

The genes are TRBV5-6 and TRBJ2-4, with no clear D. Germline CDR1 is SGHDT and CDR2 is YYEEEE. CDR3 length: 14 amino acids. V was shortened by 0 bases and J by 1 base, with 5 bases between the two germline ends. Here the CDR3 reads CASSLAGAKNIQYF. The CDR3 DNA reads as TGTGCCAGCAGCTTGGCCGGGGCCAAAAACATTCAGTACTTC.

This clone was counted a few times. Different DNA sequences within this sample yield the same CDR3. The CDR3 sequence is CASSRDMNTEAFF. The DNA of the CDR3 is TGCGCCAGCAGTAGGGACATGAACACTGAAGCTTTCTTT. The chain couples TRBV5-1 to TRBJ1-1, with D perhaps matching TRBD1 (6 bases). Trimming removed 5 bases at V and 0 bases at J, with 8 bases between. The CDR3 consists of 13 residues. The V gene's germline CDR1 is SGHRS and CDR2 YFSETQ.

CDR3 region: CAWSIRVETQYF. Written as DNA, the CDR3 is TGTGCCTGGAGCATCAGGGTTGAGACCCAGTACTTC. V and J are TRBV30 and TRBJ2-5, with D possibly matching TRBD1 (5 bases). CDR1 and CDR2 from the germline V gene are GTSNPN and SVGIG (reference sequence). V dropped 3 bases and J dropped 5 bases, with 10 bases sitting between them. The CDR3 sequence is 12 residues long.

This chain links TRBV27 with TRBJ2-5; tentatively, D is TRBD2 (7 bases). The CDR3 is made up of 13 amino acids. V was pared by 8 bases and J by 2 bases, with 12 bases between. In germline, CDR1 is MNHEY, CDR2 SMNVEV (reference sequence). The CDR3 DNA sequence: TGTGCCAGCGGGGGGGCCGGTCAAGAGACCCAGTACTTC. Encoded protein: CASGGAGQETQYF.

V gene TRBV5-1 combines with J gene TRBJ1-2; 12 nucleotides agree with TRBD1. The CDR3 is 14 amino acids. The junction had 12 bases not matched to a gene; V was cut back by 10 bases and J by 8 bases. Germline lookup yields CDR1 SGHRS and CDR2 YFSETQ. The CDR3 loop is CAQSGQGADWGYTF. The CDR3 region has the DNA TGCGCCCAATCGGGACAGGGGGCGGATTGGGGCTACACCTTC.

This chain joins TRBV6-1 and TRBJ2-6; the D is unclear. The CDR3 loop spans 17 amino acids. V lost 3 bases to trimming and J lost 0 bases, with 12 bases between them. The germline V gene encodes CDR1 MNHNS and CDR2 SASEGT. This CDR3 reads CASSDSTSSSGANVLTF. DNA for the CDR3: TGTGCCAGCAGTGACAGTACATCCTCCTCTGGGGCCAACGTCCTGACTTTC.

The rearrangement uses TRBV6-1 and TRBJ2-2; possible D gene TRBD2, 6 bases. CDR1 and CDR2 (germline): MNHNS, SASEGT. The CDR3 runs 14 residues. Trimming pared 4 bases from V and 4 bases from J, leaving 10 bases between. The CDR3 bases are TGTGCCAGCAGTGTAGCGGAGGGCACCGGGGAGCTGTTTTTT. Protein: CASSVAEGTGELFF.

The chain recombines TRBV5-6 with TRBJ1-1, with no clear D. The V and J ends lost 0 bases and 2 bases respectively, with 5 bases between them. The CDR3 is 13 amino acids. Germline V CDR1 and CDR2: SGHDT, YYEEEE. CDR3 nucleotides: TGTGCCAGCAGCTTGGAGCTCAACACTGAAGCTTTCTTT. It codes for CASSLELNTEAFF. The variable domain in full, with the rest retrieved from reference TRBV5-6 and TRBJ1-1, is DAGVTQSPTHLIKTRGQQVTLRCSPKSGHDTVSWYQQALGQGPQFIFQYYEEEERQRGNFPDRFSGHQFPNYSSELNVNALLLGDSALYLCASSLELNTEAFFGQGTRLTVV.

The chain employs TRBV6-1 and TRBJ1-2; 10 nucleotides line up with TRBD1. The trim removed 7 bases at V and 5 bases at J, leaving 7 bases unmatched. CDR1 is MNHNS, CDR2 SASEGT, per germline. CDR3 length: 14 amino acids. The CDR3 nucleotides read TGTGCCAGCACAACGGACAGGGGGAGGTATGGCTACACCTTC. This translates into CASTTDRGRYGYTF.

V and J are TRBV14 and TRBJ2-2; 11 bases line up with TRBD2. The CDR3 totals 16 residues. J was trimmed by 8 bases and V by 4 bases; bases with no gene match: 9. Germline lookup yields CDR1 SGHDN and CDR2 FVKESK. CDR3 DNA: TGTGCCAGCAGCCTCGGGACTAGCGGTTACCGAGGGGAGCTGTTTTTT. Translation gives CASSLGTSGYRGELFF.

This clone was found once. This chain's CDR3 is CASSIWRGRTNEKLFF. The CDR3 DNA is TGTGCCAGTAGTATTTGGAGGGGCCGAACTAATGAAAAACTGTTTTTT. The genes are TRBV19 and TRBJ1-4, with D perhaps matching TRBD1 (5 bases). The germline V gene encodes CDR1 LNHDA and CDR2 SQIVND (reference sequence). V was shortened by 3 bases and J by 1 base, with 12 bases between the two germline ends. The CDR3 has 16 amino acids. The whole variable domain, filled in from reference TRBV19 and TRBJ1-4, reads DGGITQSPKYLFRKEGQNVTLSCEQNLNHDAMYWYRQDPGQGLRLIYYSQIVNDFQKGDIAEGYSVSREKKESFPLTVTSAQKNPTAFYLCASSIWRGRTNEKLFFGSGTQLSVL.

The rearrangement uses TRBV5-6 and TRBJ2-6, with 7 nucleotides matching TRBD2. In germline, CDR1 is SGHDT, CDR2 YYEEEE. The CDR3 has 17 residues. V dropped 2 bases and J dropped 4; count of bases not matched to a gene: 9. CDR3 sequence reads: CASSFGRVGWGANVLTF. The CDR3 coding sequence is TGTGCCAGCAGCTTTGGGAGGGTTGGTTGGGGGGCCAACGTCCTGACTTTC.

V is TRBV19 and J is TRBJ2-3; D is unclear. CDR3 size: 12 residues. CDR1 is LNHDA and CDR2 is SQIVND in the germline V gene (reference sequence). The ends were cut back, 5 bases at V and 6 bases at J, with 9 bases in the middle. The CDR3 sequence: CASSATRDTQYF. DNA of the CDR3: TGTGCCAGTAGTGCCACGAGGGATACGCAGTATTTT.

The chain joins TRBV25-1 to TRBJ1-2; D remains ambiguous. Trimming took 4 bases from V and 3 from J, leaving 9 bases between them. Germline V gene data show CDR1 as MGHDK and CDR2 as SYGVNS. This CDR3 region has 13 residues. CDR3 bases: TGTGCCAGCAGTGGTTGGGAGGACTATGGCTACACCTTC. This sequence encodes CASSGWEDYGYTF.

The chain links TRBV12-5 to TRBJ2-7, with 10 bases that match TRBD2. The CDR3 runs to 18 residues. Per germline, CDR1 LGHNT and CDR2 FRNRAP. V lost 0 bases to trimming and J lost 1 base; unmatched junction nucleotides: 9. Written as DNA, the CDR3 is TGTGCTAGTGGTTTGGTACTAGGAAGGACTAGCGGATCCTACGAGCAGTACTTC. Protein sequence: CASGLVLGRTSGSYEQYF. Supplemented by reference TRBV12-5 and TRBJ2-7, the full variable domain reads DARVTQTPRHKVTEMGQEVTMRCQPILGHNTVFWYRQTMMQGLELLAYFRNRAPLDDSGMPKDRFSAEMPDATLATLKIQPSEPRDSAVYFCASGLVLGRTSGSYEQYFGPGTRLTVT.

This chain links TRBV4-1 with TRBJ2-7, with 9 bases identical to TRBD1. CDR1 and CDR2 (germline): MGHRA, YSYEKL. This CDR3 is 15 amino acids long. The V and J ends lost 0 bases and 5 bases, in that order; junction bases with no gene match: 5. The CDR3 sequence: CASSQDTGQGNEQYF. The CDR3 DNA is TGCGCCAGCAGCCAAGATACGGGACAGGGAAACGAGCAGTACTTC.

This chain links TRBV29-1 with TRBJ2-1, with D unclear. V was trimmed by 1 base and J by 9 bases, leaving 7 bases between them. The length of the CDR3 is 11 residues. Germline CDR1 and CDR2: SQVTM and ANQGSEA. Here the CDR3 DNA reads TGCAGCGTTGAAGTAGTTAGTGAGCAGTTCTTC. Amino acid sequence: CSVEVVSEQFF.

This chain links TRBV19 with TRBJ1-1; 9 bases fit TRBD1. Unmatched junction bases numbered 10, after V lost 9 bases and J lost 5 bases. The V gene's germline CDR1 is LNHDA and CDR2 SQIVND (reference sequence). CDR3 length equals 14 residues. This chain's CDR3 is CASETGTGFTEAFF. CDR3 DNA sequence: TGTGCCAGCGAAACCGGGACAGGGTTTACTGAAGCTTTCTTT.

The rearrangement links TRBV9 to TRBJ1-2, with TRBD1 identical over 7 bases. V shed 0 bases, J shed 8 bases, and the junction held 4 bases outside the gene matches. The CDR3 is 13 residues long. Germline loops: CDR1 SGDLS, CDR2 YYNGEE. CDR3 coding DNA: TGTGCCAGCAGCGTAGAAGGAGGGGGCGGCTACACCTTC. As protein: CASSVEGGGGYTF.

V usage is TRBV11-3 and J usage is TRBJ2-1; maybe TRBD2 (6 bases). The CDR3 is made up of 17 amino acids. Germline CDR1 is SGHNT and CDR2 is YENEEA. The V end lost 3 bases, the J end lost 10 bases, and 25 bases lay between the germline ends. In DNA form, the CDR3 reads TGTGCCAGCAGCTTGGGAGGTGTGGGGCCCCTGAGCTGGGAGCAGTTCTTC. It is translated as CASSLGGVGPLSWEQFF.

The chain recombines TRBV9 with TRBJ2-3; 7 nucleotides match TRBD1. Germline CDR1 and CDR2: SGDLS and YYNGEE. The CDR3 is 16 residues long. V lost 2 bases to trimming and J lost 0 bases; unmatched junction nucleotides: 6. The CDR3 DNA reads TGTGCCAGCAGCGTCCGGGACAGTGTTAGCACAGATACGCAGTATTTT. It codes for CASSVRDSVSTDTQYF.

Written as DNA, the CDR3 is TGCGCCAGCAGCTTGGCGGACAGGGGCTCAGAAGAGCAGTACTTC. Protein: CASSLADRGSEEQYF. The V and J genes are TRBV5-1 and TRBJ2-7; 9 positions agree with TRBD1. The CDR3 has 15 amino acids. Germline V CDR1 and CDR2: SGHRS, YFSETQ. The V segment lost 0 bases and the J segment 7 bases; nucleotides outside the gene matches: 8.

V is TRBV15 and J is TRBJ2-5, with D perhaps matching TRBD1 (6 bases). V lost 1 base, J lost 5 bases, and 14 bases lay in between. Germline-derived CDR1 and CDR2 are LNHNV and YYDKDF (reference sequence). This CDR3 region has 15 residues. The CDR3 coding sequence is TGTGCCACCAGCAGAGGGAGAGGCCAGGGGGAGACCCAGTACTTC. The encoded protein is CATSRGRGQGETQYF.

The CDR3 loop is CASSLSSSLAGELFF. The CDR3 region has the DNA TGTGCCAGCAGCTTAAGTAGTTCTTTGGCCGGGGAGCTGTTTTTT. The chain employs TRBV7-2 and TRBJ2-2; the D is unclear. The ends were cut back, 2 bases at V and 6 bases at J, with 13 bases in the middle. Per the germline V gene, CDR1 is SGHTA and CDR2 is FQGNSA. The CDR3 has 15 amino acids.